This T cell receptor beta chain came from a study of blood T cell repertoires in COVID-19. Study in general: Whether acute or convalescent, the COVID-19 samples came from the United States, Italy and Spain. The cDNA or gDNA used as material had been derived from T cells, B-cell-depleted T cells, or PBMCs.

V lost 3 bases and J lost 0, with 6 bases in between. Germline CDR1 and CDR2: WSHSY and SAAADI. This CDR3 contains 15 residues. In the authors' workflow: For nucleated cells, counts were estimated from reference gene primer amplification. The data were produced by immunoSEQ multiplex PCR, yet TCRdb's version contains in-frame clones alone and is incomplete. The V and J calls and the clone size are those of that table, but D and trimming were determined from the DNA. The sample holds about 330,000 clones, 70% to 90% seen once. This chain links TRBV10-2 with TRBJ1-6; D remains unclear. Sequenced sample: peripheral blood. This receptor was identified in a woman in her fifties or sixties with active or convalescent COVID-19. In DNA form, the CDR3 reads TGCGCCAGCAGTGATCCCCTCTCCTATAATTCACCCCTCCACTTT. Its translation: CASSDPLSYNSPLHF.